This T cell receptor (beta chain) was profiled in a study of shared clonotypes between healthy human individuals (dated by TCRdb to the early 2020s). Background for the entire study: Two women and a few men aged 18 to 49 years were included in the cohort. For each donor, CD4 naive and CD4 memory were each run on three plates, CD8 naive on two plates, and CD8 memory on one plate. To estimate repertoire size and how much clonotype sharing occurs between individuals, the study deeply sequenced the blood TCR repertoires of five healthy adults. Libraries were prepared and TCR repertoires were sequenced by different laboratories using diverse techniques, in order to increase sequencing depth and limit assay-specific biases. Between about 0.8 and 8.9 billion PBMCs per donor were obtained by leukapheresis.

The germline V gene provides CDR1 MNHNS and CDR2 SASEGT. Cut back by 6 bases and 1 base, the V and J ends lie 9 bases apart. Counted from cysteine to phenylalanine, this CDR3 has 13 amino acids. The entry retains the CDR3 DNA only, 39 bases that are in frame from base 1. On the study overall, not on this receptor specifically: Even with the large sequencing depth, rarefaction of the sorted-subset datasets indicated that sequencing was incomplete. Sampling was restricted to blood, and TCR repertoires in tissues likely differ from the TCR repertoires found in blood. The small number of donors limited the genetic and exposure-history diversity represented. Pairwise subsampling indicated that sequencing depth was expected to affect the degree of clonotype sharing among donors. Across a few donors, about 5% of naive CD4, approximately 3.6% of naive CD8, 2.3% of memory CD4, and 0.4% of memory CD8 clonotypes were shared. Estimated clonotype richness was generally larger for naive than for memory subsets. Compared with non-shared clonotypes, clonotypes shared by all four sorted-subset donors had higher generation probabilities.

The donors were healthy, HIV-negative adults with no recently reported acute infections or vaccinations. All donors were Caucasian adults living in Nashville, Tennessee, USA. CD4+ T cells were enriched through magnetic negative selection, after which naive cells were positively selected on CD45RA and the remaining negative fraction served as the memory subset. After blood collection by leukapheresis, PBMCs were isolated using Ficoll-Histopaque density gradient centrifugation and then cryopreserved in the vapor phase of liquid nitrogen. Analytical flow cytometry was used to check the purity and quantity of every magnetically sorted T cell population. From each sorted fraction, genomic DNA was isolated and quantified by UV absorbance on a Nanodrop 2000c. Using the deep immunoSEQ assay, TCR CDR3 regions were amplified from genomic DNA by multiplex PCR. Genomic DNA extracted from each cell subset was distributed evenly over all wells of several immunoSEQ 96-well plates, and each plate served as one replicate. For sorted subsets, each replicate PCR was loaded with 200 ng genomic DNA, equivalent to some 31,000 T cell genomes. Purified libraries were quantified with a Qubit 3.0 fluorometer, sized on a Bioanalyzer 2100, and re-quantified with the KAPA Library Quantification kit. Every immunoSEQ 96-well plate was sequenced on a separate single-read 150-cycle Illumina NextSeq 550 flow cell. On the study's bioinformatics: Because only junctional sequences without quality scores were contained in the immunoSEQ output, filtering matching that applied to full-length reads could not be performed. Sequences were annotated with PyIR, a Python wrapper for IgBLAST v1.9, using IMGT germline references to assign V/J genes and CDR3. Reads with weak V/J assignments (E-value above 1e-6), missing CDR3, stop codons, out-of-frame junctions, or ambiguous translated residues were removed. V3J clonotypes were defined as sequences sharing an identical inferred V gene, J gene, and CDR3 amino acid sequence. To compute the percentage overlap between repertoires, the number of shared unique clonotypes was divided by the size of the smaller repertoire. RTK rarefaction, the Chao1 estimator, and Recon v2.1 estimates of unobserved clonotypes were used to assess repertoire richness. Generation probabilities for all TCRbeta clonotypes obtained by the gDNA method from a handful of donors were computed using OLGA. Drawn from immuneACCESS, this table holds only the in-frame rearrangements with V and J called that TCRdb kept. Clones are partly lost; checked studies trace under half to an unresolved V gene and leave the rest unexplained. D and trimming come from the DNA, and the V and J calls and clone size come from that table. For this sample the table gives 600,000 to 800,000 clones, of which 55% to 80% were detected only once. Clones ranked in the top ten supply about 1.7% of the sample.

For this clone: It has no known antigen specificity. No much larger clonotype is one base removed from it; base qualities were not supplied.

The sequenced material came from memory CD4+ T cells sorted from blood. Sample cell subset or site, as interpreted from the label and publication: CD45RA-negative fraction. The receptor chain draws on TRBV6-1 and TRBJ2-5; the D gene is possibly TRBD1 or TRBD2, each agreeing over 5 bases. The source is a woman in her 30s in good health. The CDR3 region: CASRGRFQETQYF. The sequence in DNA is TGTGCCAGCAGGGGACGGTTCCAAGAGACCCAGTACTTC.